One and the same sample provided the 22 T cell receptor beta chains below, sequenced in a study of human T cells and chemical hapten exposure. The time point is: pre-sensitization, week 0. Sample treatment: therapeutic diphenylcyclopropenone sensitization with weekly scalp DPC. TCRdb passed the RACE reads through MiXCR, listing each CDR3 protein once. Of approximately 100,000 distinct CDR3 sequences in the sample, around 10% are singletons; the top ten hold 1.5% to 2%. Sequenced here: whole blood, sampled in connection with sensitization to the hapten diphenylcyclopropenone (DPC). These receptors were collected from a woman aged 50 to 60 with alopecia areata. Some clones in this sample may be carry-over from other donors' samples.

The chain joins TRBV6-1 to TRBJ2-1; possibly TRBD2 for D (5 bases). The CDR3 runs to 14 residues. The germline V gene has CDR1 MNHNS and CDR2 SASEGT. V gave up 5 bases and J gave up 7 bases, with 15 bases separating them. Here the CDR3 DNA reads TGTGCCAGCAGTCGGACTGTCGTTAAGAATGAGCAGTTCTTC. It codes for CASSRTVVKNEQFF.

This clonotype was seen a handful of times. The CDR3 region has the DNA TGTGCCAGCAGCTTCAACAGGAATGGCTACACCTTC. Amino acid sequence: CASSFNRNGYTF. The chain couples TRBV7-9 to TRBJ1-2, with D possibly being TRBD1 (5 bases). Per germline, CDR1 SEHNR and CDR2 FQNEAQ (reference sequence). Deletions cut 3 bases from V and 6 bases from J, with 8 bases between. The CDR3 spans 12 residues.

This clonotype was observed many times. The chain combines TRBV28 with TRBJ1-5; weak D call: TRBD1 (6 bases). The V end lost 5 bases, the J end lost 1 base, and 15 bases lay between the germline ends. Per germline, CDR1 MDHEN and CDR2 SYDVKM. The CDR3 loop spans 16 amino acids. CDR3 coding DNA: TGTGCCAGCAGTCCTGCGACAGGAAGGAGCAATCAGCCCCAGCATTTT. Its protein is CASSPATGRSNQPQHF.

The sample holds a few counts of this clonotype. This rearrangement joins TRBV4-3 to TRBJ2-7; D gene unclear. The CDR3 covers 13 residues. Germline V gene data show CDR1 as LGHNA and CDR2 as YSLEER. Trimming took off 3 bases at V and 5 bases at J, with 11 bases between the two ends. The DNA of the CDR3 is TGCGCCAGCAGCCACCTGGTGGGCCACGAGCAGTACTTC. Amino acid sequence: CASSHLVGHEQYF.

This clonotype was seen at least ten times. The rearrangement joins TRBV3-1 to TRBJ2-4, with D uncertain. The germline gives CDR1 LGHDT, CDR2 YNNKEL (reference sequence). This CDR3 has 16 residues. V lost 4 bases and J 1 base, leaving 14 bases between the germline ends. The CDR3 reads CASSPTDYLAKNIQYF. The CDR3 region has the DNA TGTGCCAGCAGCCCTACAGATTACTTGGCCAAAAACATTCAGTACTTC.

This clonotype occurred a few times. CDR3 in amino acids: CSARVNSGQPQHF. The CDR3 region has the DNA TGCAGTGCTAGAGTAAACTCCGGGCAGCCCCAGCATTTT. This rearrangement joins TRBV20-1 to TRBJ1-5; no reliable D call. The CDR3 covers 13 residues. Deletions cut 1 base from V and 7 bases from J, with 11 bases between. Germline V gene lookup returns CDR1 DFQATT and CDR2 SNEGSKA (reference sequence).

The chain joins TRBV18 to TRBJ2-7; D is unresolved. CDR3 size: 13 residues. Trimming removed 4 bases at V and 7 bases at J, with 14 bases between. Germline values: CDR1 KGHSH, CDR2 LQKENI. CDR3 DNA sequence: TGTGCCAGCTCACTCCAGTTGAACGGGGAGCAGTACTTC. Translation: CASSLQLNGEQYF.

The chain has TRBV5-1 and TRBJ2-5; 8 bases match TRBD1. This CDR3 contains 14 residues. V trimming: 5 bases; J trimming: 4 bases; junction bases outside the gene matches: 7. Germline lookup yields CDR1 SGHRS and CDR2 YFSETQ. This CDR3 reads CASSQAGGGETQYF. The CDR3 DNA reads TGCGCCAGCAGTCAAGCAGGGGGCGGAGAGACCCAGTACTTC.

This clonotype was counted at least ten times. The chain couples TRBV4-3 to TRBJ1-1, with 7 bases lining up with TRBD1. Germline trimming cut 4 bases from V and 0 bases from J; bases unmatched to any gene: 2. This CDR3 is built from 14 residues. CDR1 and CDR2 (germline): LGHNA, YSLEER. The CDR3 nucleotides are TGCGCCAGCAGCCTGACAGGGATGAACACTGAAGCTTTCTTT. It translates to CASSLTGMNTEAFF.

This clonotype was detected ten times or more. The gene calls are TRBV4-3 and TRBJ2-7; weak D call: TRBD1 (5 bases). V was trimmed by 0 bases and J by 2 bases, leaving 11 bases between them. Germline V CDR1 and CDR2: LGHNA, YSLEER. This CDR3 is built from 15 residues. The CDR3 reads CASSQDWAGTYEQYF. CDR3 sequence (DNA): TGCGCCAGCAGCCAAGATTGGGCAGGGACCTACGAGCAGTACTTC.

The table lists this clonotype with a few counts. The chain uses TRBV15 and TRBJ2-1, with D unclear. This CDR3 is built from 15 residues. CDR1 is LNHNV, CDR2 YYDKDF, per germline (reference sequence). V lost 0 bases to trimming and J lost 2 bases, with 8 bases between them. DNA of the CDR3: TGTGCCACCAGCAGAGATTTGCCAGCCTACAATGAGCAGTTCTTC. It codes for CATSRDLPAYNEQFF.

The sample holds a few counts of this clonotype. The V call is TRBV6-4, the J call TRBJ2-3, with D possibly matching TRBD1 (6 bases). The CDR3 covers 14 residues. Germline V gene sequence: CDR1 MRHNA, CDR2 SNTAGT. V was clipped by 1 base and J by 5 bases, with 10 bases between them. The DNA of the CDR3 is TGTGCCAGCAGTGACTTCAGAGGGGGAGATACGCAGTATTTT. As protein: CASSDFRGGDTQYF.

At least ten counts were recorded for this clonotype. The V gene is TRBV12-3 or TRBV12-4, the J gene TRBJ2-7, with 8 bases fitting TRBD2. The CDR3 is made up of 13 amino acids. The V and J ends lost 5 bases and 4 bases, in that order; junction bases with no gene match: 4. CDR3 region: CASSGSGTYEQYF. Here the CDR3 DNA reads TGTGCCAGCAGTGGTAGCGGGACTTACGAGCAGTACTTC.

This clonotype was observed a few times. CDR3 loop: CASTQTRVETQYF. The CDR3 DNA sequence: TGTGCCAGCACCCAGACTAGAGTAGAGACCCAGTACTTC. The chain employs TRBV6-1 and TRBJ2-5; perhaps TRBD2 as D (6 bases). The CDR3 length is 13 residues. Trimming stripped 7 bases from V and 4 bases from J, with 13 bases between. Germline CDR1 and CDR2: MNHNS and SASEGT.

This clonotype has a handful of counts. The chain links TRBV20-1 to TRBJ2-7; D gene unclear. The CDR3 covers 11 residues. In germline, CDR1 is DFQATT, CDR2 SNEGSKA (reference sequence). The ends were cut back, 6 bases at V and 2 bases at J, with 8 bases in the middle. The CDR3 DNA follows: TGCAGTGCCTTAGAGGCCTACGAGCAGTACTTC. Translation gives CSALEAYEQYF.

The table lists this clonotype with a few counts. The chain employs TRBV28 and TRBJ1-5; tentative D call: TRBD1 (6 bases). The CDR3 consists of 13 residues. Germline assignment: CDR1 MDHEN and CDR2 SYDVKM. The V end was cut by 4 bases, the J end by 4 bases, with 8 bases between. CDR3 coding DNA: TGTGCCAGCAGTTGGACAGTAAATCAGCCCCAGCATTTT. It encodes CASSWTVNQPQHF.

This clonotype was seen repeatedly, ten times or more. The chain has TRBV20-1 and TRBJ2-1, with D possibly being TRBD2 (6 bases). This CDR3 comprises 14 residues. With 1 base removed from V and 5 bases from J, the gap between germline ends came to 12 bases. Germline V lookup: CDR1 DFQATT, CDR2 SNEGSKA (reference sequence). The CDR3 region is CSARVSGWNNEQFF. CDR3 in DNA: TGCAGTGCTAGAGTCAGCGGGTGGAACAATGAGCAGTTCTTC.

This chain connects TRBV4-1 to TRBJ1-4; D unresolved. Trimming removed 1 base from V and 4 bases from J, with 10 bases in between. The CDR3 totals 15 residues. CDR1 MGHRA and CDR2 YSYEKL come from the germline V gene. CDR3 amino acids: CASSQGRQFNEKLFF. The CDR3 bases are TGCGCCAGCAGCCAAGGTCGGCAGTTTAATGAAAAACTGTTTTTT.

This clonotype was seen more than once but under ten times. V gene TRBV28 combines with J gene TRBJ2-3; 9 bases line up with TRBD2. CDR3 size: 14 residues. CDR1 MDHEN and CDR2 SYDVKM come from the germline V gene. J was trimmed by 3 bases and V by 3 bases; bases with no gene match: 1. CDR3 in amino acids: CASSFSGRTDTQYF. For the CDR3, the DNA is TGTGCCAGCAGTTTCAGCGGGAGGACAGATACGCAGTATTTT. The whole variable domain, remainder taken from reference TRBV28 and TRBJ2-3, is DVKVTQSSRYLVKRTGEKVFLECVQDMDHENMFWYRQDPGLGLRLIYFSYDVKMKEKGDIPEGYSVSREKKERFSLILESASTNQTSMYLCASSFSGRTDTQYFGPGTRLTVL.

The CDR3 protein is CASSPRLAGDTGELFF. CDR3 sequence (DNA): TGTGCCAGCTCACCACGCCTAGCGGGGGACACCGGGGAGCTGTTTTTT. The chain carries TRBV18 and TRBJ2-2, with 10 bases that match TRBD2. Germline V gene sequence: CDR1 KGHSH, CDR2 LQKENI. This CDR3 contains 16 residues. After removal of 1 base from V and 3 bases from J, the junction contained 2 bases not matched to a gene.

The V gene is TRBV29-1, the J gene TRBJ2-1; D remains ambiguous. V was clipped by 4 bases and J by 9 bases, with 10 bases between them. In germline, CDR1 is SQVTM, CDR2 ANQGSEA. The CDR3 has 11 amino acids. The CDR3: CSVARTSEQFF. The DNA of the CDR3 is TGCAGCGTTGCCCGGACCTCTGAGCAGTTCTTC.

This clonotype has a handful of counts. V is TRBV2 and J is TRBJ2-3; a possible D gene is TRBD2 (5 bases). The length of the CDR3 is 14 residues. The germline V and J ends were trimmed by 9 bases and 2 bases, with 15 bases remaining between them. CDR1 and CDR2 from the germline V gene are SNHLY and FYNNEI. The CDR3 coding sequence is TGTGCCAGTCGGCGGCGGGCTCTCACAGATACGCAGTATTTT. Its translation: CASRRRALTDTQYF.